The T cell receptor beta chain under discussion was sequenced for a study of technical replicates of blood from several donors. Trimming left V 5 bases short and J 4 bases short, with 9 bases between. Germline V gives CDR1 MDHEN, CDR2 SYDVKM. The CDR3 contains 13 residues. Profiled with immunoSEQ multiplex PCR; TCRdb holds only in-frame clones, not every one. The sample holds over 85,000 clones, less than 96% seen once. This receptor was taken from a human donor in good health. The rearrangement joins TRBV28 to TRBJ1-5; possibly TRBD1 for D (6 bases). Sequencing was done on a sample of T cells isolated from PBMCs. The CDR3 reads CASSLQGNQPQHF. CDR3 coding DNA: TGTGCCAGCAGTCTCCAGGGGAATCAGCCCCAGCATTTT.